The 31 T cell receptor beta chains below come from one sample, sequenced in a study of neurological immune-mediated disorders. TCRdb re-analysed the 5' RACE reads in MiXCR, keeping a single row per CDR3 protein. The sample yields fewer than 65,000 distinct CDR3 sequences, 10% seen once. The sequenced material came from PBMCs. The receptors come from a man between 70 and 80 years old with HTLV-1-associated myelopathy (HAM/TSP).

This clonotype ranks as medium-sized. This chain uses TRBV20-1 with TRBJ2-2; weak D call: TRBD2 (6 bases). The CDR3 has 17 amino acids. The germline V gene has CDR1 DFQATT and CDR2 SNEGSKA (reference sequence). V was trimmed by 0 bases and J by 3 bases, leaving 17 bases between them. CDR3 in amino acids: CSARDPEEGGDTGELFF. The CDR3 DNA sequence: TGCAGTGCTAGAGACCCGGAGGAGGGAGGTGACACCGGGGAGCTGTTTTTT.

This clonotype was seen ten or more times. The CDR3 DNA reads as TGTGCCAGCAGCAGCCAGGTGAACACTGAAGCTTTCTTT. This encodes CASSSQVNTEAFF. The chain joins TRBV7-2 to TRBJ1-1; no reliable D call. From germline, CDR1 is SGHTA and CDR2 FQGNSA. Trimming took 5 bases from V and 0 from J, leaving 7 bases between them. The CDR3 has 13 residues.

This clonotype was observed many times. The genes are TRBV20-1 and TRBJ2-3; D call uncertain. This CDR3 is 10 amino acids long. Germline V CDR1 and CDR2: DFQATT, SNEGSKA (reference sequence). Trimming pared 3 bases from V and 6 bases from J, leaving 4 bases between. CDR3 sequence: CSASMDTQYF. CDR3 coding DNA: TGCAGTGCTAGTATGGATACGCAGTATTTT.

This clonotype was seen at least ten times. The CDR3 loop reads CSVKPTLSSYEQYF. In DNA form, the CDR3 reads TGCAGCGTAAAACCGACGTTAAGCTCCTACGAGCAGTACTTC. The chain is built from TRBV29-1 and TRBJ2-7; D unclear. Germline values: CDR1 SQVTM, CDR2 ANQGSEA. Trimming took off 6 bases at V and 0 bases at J, with 15 bases between the two ends. The CDR3 length is 14 residues.

This clonotype has at least ten counts. The chain joins TRBV4-3 to TRBJ2-3; no reliable D call. CDR1 is LGHNA and CDR2 is YSLEER in the germline V gene. V was trimmed by 1 base and J by 2 bases, leaving 7 bases between them. The CDR3 has 14 amino acids. The DNA for the CDR3 is TGCGCCAGCAGCCAAGCCCGGACCACAGATACGCAGTATTTT. It yields the protein CASSQARTTDTQYF.

The chain recombines TRBV5-1 with TRBJ2-3; D not resolved. This CDR3 comprises 15 residues. With 2 bases removed from V and 1 base from J, the gap between germline ends came to 11 bases. Germline CDR1 SGHRS, CDR2 YFSETQ. CDR3 sequence: CASSFPTWGTDTQYF. CDR3 bases: TGCGCCAGCAGCTTTCCGACATGGGGCACAGATACGCAGTATTTT.

This clonotype was seen many times. The gene calls are TRBV29-1 and TRBJ2-1; 9 nucleotides match TRBD2. The germline V gene has CDR1 SQVTM and CDR2 ANQGSEA. The CDR3 has 14 amino acids. Losses at the gene ends were 7 bases for V and 5 bases for J; bases not matched to a gene: 9. This CDR3 is CSASLAGLNNEQFF. CDR3 bases: TGCAGCGCCAGTCTAGCGGGACTTAACAATGAGCAGTTCTTC.

This clonotype is labeled as medium-sized. The chain links TRBV7-9 to TRBJ2-1, with 11 bases identical to TRBD2. Per the germline V gene, CDR1 is SEHNR and CDR2 is FQNEAQ (reference sequence). The CDR3 runs to 15 residues. With 6 bases clipped from V and 5 bases from J, the junction kept 6 bases outside the gene matches. The CDR3 DNA follows: TGTGCCAGCAGACCCGGGACTAGCGGTAACAATGAGCAGTTCTTC. Its translation is CASRPGTSGNNEQFF. The full variable domain, completed using reference TRBV7-9 and TRBJ2-1, is DTGVSQNPRHKITKRGQNVTFRCDPISEHNRLYWYRQTLGQGPEFLTYFQNEAQLEKSRLLSDRFSAERPKGSFSTLEIQRTEQGDSAMYLCASRPGTSGNNEQFFGPGTRLTVL.

This clonotype appeared many times. This chain uses TRBV6-1 with TRBJ1-5; D remains ambiguous. Germline assignment: CDR1 MNHNS and CDR2 SASEGT. V dropped 5 bases and J dropped 4 bases, with 3 bases sitting between them. This CDR3 comprises 11 residues. The CDR3 nucleotides read TGTGCCAGCAGTCAGAATCAGCCCCAGCATTTT. It translates to CASSQNQPQHF.

At least ten counts were recorded for this clonotype. V is TRBV19 and J is TRBJ2-1, with D maybe TRBD1 (5 bases). The germline CDR1 and CDR2 sequences are LNHDA and SQIVND (reference sequence). CDR3 length equals 14 residues. V lost 5 bases, J lost 1 base, and 9 bases lay in between. CDR3 loop: CASSFSGSYNEQFF. In DNA, the CDR3 is TGTGCCAGTAGTTTTTCAGGGTCCTACAATGAGCAGTTCTTC. Full variable domain (outside the CDR3, taken from reference TRBV19 and TRBJ2-1): DGGITQSPKYLFRKEGQNVTLSCEQNLNHDAMYWYRQDPGQGLRLIYYSQIVNDFQKGDIAEGYSVSREKKESFPLTVTSAQKNPTAFYLCASSFSGSYNEQFFGPGTRLTVL.

In its sample, this clonotype was seen many times. V is TRBV7-2 and J is TRBJ2-7; 7 bases line up with TRBD2. With 8 bases clipped from V and 3 bases from J, the junction kept 7 bases outside the gene matches. CDR1 and CDR2 (germline): SGHTA, FQGNSA. The CDR3 contains 13 residues. CDR3 sequence reads: CASGKGLSYEQYF. CDR3 DNA sequence: TGTGCCAGCGGGAAGGGACTAAGCTACGAGCAGTACTTC.

This clonotype came up many times. The V and J genes are TRBV7-7 and TRBJ2-2; 10 bases map to TRBD2. The CDR3 loop spans 14 amino acids. CDR1 and CDR2 (germline): SSHAT, FNYEAQ (reference sequence). J gave up 5 bases and V 6 bases, and 3 bases lay outside the gene matches. This CDR3 reads CASRLAGKTGELFF. The DNA of the CDR3 is TGTGCCAGCAGACTAGCGGGAAAAACCGGGGAGCTGTTTTTT.

This clonotype showed up many times. The chain is built from TRBV27 and TRBJ2-5; D may be TRBD1 (6 bases). The CDR3 consists of 13 residues. The germline V gene has CDR1 MNHEY and CDR2 SMNVEV (reference sequence). Trimming removed 6 bases at V and 2 bases at J, with 10 bases between. CDR3 in DNA: TGTGCCAGCAGGGGACACCTTCAAGAGACCCAGTACTTC. Translated, it gives CASRGHLQETQYF.

This clonotype was picked up many times. CDR3 in amino acids: CASSNVGGSRRDREQYF. The CDR3, as DNA: TGTGCCAGCAGTAACGTGGGCGGGAGTAGGCGGGACCGCGAGCAGTACTTC. The V call is TRBV7-6, the J call TRBJ2-7; TRBD2 agrees at 7 bases. V lost 6 bases, J lost 6 bases, and 20 bases stayed unmatched. This CDR3 has 17 amino acids. Germline lookup yields CDR1 SGHVS and CDR2 FNYEAQ.

Note on this clonotype: One junction end disagrees with the germline gene, perhaps due to a read error. V is TRBV20-1 and J is TRBJ2-7, with 8 nucleotides matching TRBD1. Per the germline V gene, CDR1 is DFQATT and CDR2 is SNEGSKA (reference sequence). There are 14 residues in the CDR3. The CDR3 reads CGASTGGQSYEQYF. CDR3 DNA sequence: TGCGGTGCGTCAACAGGGGGTCAGTCCTACGAGCAGTACTTC.

The table lists this clonotype with many counts. V and J are TRBV20-1 and TRBJ2-1, with 9 bases matching TRBD1. The J segment lost 10 bases and the V segment lost 1 base, leaving 8 bases of the junction unmatched. The CDR3 loop spans 14 amino acids. Germline V CDR1 and CDR2: DFQATT, SNEGSKA (reference sequence). The CDR3 sequence is CSARARQGGYEQFF. CDR3 bases: TGCAGTGCTAGAGCCCGACAGGGGGGATACGAGCAGTTCTTC.

This clonotype was seen ten or more times. The chain carries TRBV11-2 and TRBJ1-2; D might be TRBD1 (5 bases). Germline values: CDR1 SGHAT, CDR2 FQNNGV. V lost 3 bases and J 7 bases, leaving 15 bases between the germline ends. The CDR3 loop spans 14 amino acids. The CDR3 DNA is TGTGCCAGCAGCTTCGCAGGGAAAAGTTCTGGCTACACCTTC. Protein product: CASSFAGKSSGYTF.

This clonotype has at least ten counts. CDR3 bases: TGTGCCAGCAGCCAGGGACAGGGGTCAGATACGCAGTATTTT. It translates to CASSQGQGSDTQYF. The genes are TRBV3-1 and TRBJ2-3, with 10 positions matching TRBD1. Trimming took 3 bases from V and 4 from J; bases not matched to a gene: 1. The CDR3 is made up of 14 amino acids. Germline CDR1 reads LGHDT; CDR2 reads YNNKEL (reference sequence).

This clonotype was seen at least ten times. The V call is TRBV12-3 or TRBV12-4, the J call TRBJ2-7; D tentatively fits TRBD1 or TRBD2 (5 bases each). The germline V and J ends were trimmed by 3 bases and 5 bases, with 17 bases remaining between them. The CDR3 has 15 amino acids. This chain's CDR3 is CASSFTAGSFHEQYF. The DNA for the CDR3 is TGTGCCAGCAGTTTTACGGCAGGGAGTTTCCACGAGCAGTACTTC.

Ten or more counts support this clonotype. The genes are TRBV5-6 and TRBJ2-1, with D possibly being TRBD2 (6 bases). The CDR3 totals 14 residues. Germline values: CDR1 SGHDT, CDR2 YYEEEE. The V gene lost 7 bases and the J gene lost 2 bases, with 13 bases spanning the gap. The CDR3 reads CASAGPRPYNEQFF. The CDR3 region has the DNA TGTGCCAGCGCGGGACCCCGACCCTACAATGAGCAGTTCTTC.

This clonotype was counted many times. CDR3 residues: CASTSPKGRGYEQYF. DNA for the CDR3: TGTGCCAGCACTTCCCCAAAGGGGAGAGGGTACGAGCAGTACTTC. The chain carries TRBV28 and TRBJ2-7; TRBD1 or TRBD2 may be the D gene (5 bases each). V was pared by 7 bases and J by 4 bases, with 20 bases between. This CDR3 has 15 residues. Germline CDR1 and CDR2: MDHEN and SYDVKM.

This clonotype came up many times. J is TRBJ2-1 and V is TRBV9, with 11 bases fitting TRBD2. Germline CDR1 SGDLS, CDR2 YYNGEE. J was trimmed by 6 bases and V by 2 bases; bases with no gene match: 4. CDR3 length: 15 residues. In DNA form, the CDR3 reads TGTGCCAGCAGCGTTATGCTAGCGGGAGGCAATGAGCAGTTCTTC. Residues: CASSVMLAGGNEQFF.

This clonotype was seen many times. This chain uses TRBV27 with TRBJ2-5; 13 nucleotides agree with TRBD2. The J segment lost 2 bases and the V segment lost 4 bases, leaving 7 bases of the junction unmatched. The CDR3 covers 17 residues. Germline V gives CDR1 MNHEY, CDR2 SMNVEV (reference sequence). The CDR3 sequence is CASSSTSGRDLQETQYF. For the CDR3, the DNA is TGTGCCAGCAGTTCAACTAGCGGGAGGGACCTGCAAGAGACCCAGTACTTC.

The sample holds many counts of this clonotype. The rearrangement uses TRBV19 and TRBJ2-1; maybe TRBD1 (5 bases). The CDR3 has 15 amino acids. Germline V gene data show CDR1 as LNHDA and CDR2 as SQIVND (reference sequence). Trimming removed 1 base from V and 6 bases from J, with 13 bases in between. CDR3 protein: CASSIGRQGFNEQFF. The CDR3 DNA reads TGTGCCAGTAGTATAGGGCGGCAGGGCTTCAATGAGCAGTTCTTC.

As concerns this clonotype: No DNA is shown, since the ends of the CDR3 on it are uncertain; the CDR3 is the one TCRdb lists. The chain joins TRBV6-5 to TRBJ2-3; the D call TRBD1 from the table was never checked on the DNA. The CDR3 spans 23 amino acids, including both terminal residues. The V gene's germline CDR1 is MNHEY and CDR2 SVGAGI. This CDR3 is CASRDRVQETQYFGPGSTATQYF.

A few counts support this clonotype. The chain uses TRBV11-2 and TRBJ1-1; D not certain. Germline V gene sequence: CDR1 SGHAT, CDR2 FQNNGV. Trimming removed 2 bases from V and 1 base from J, with 11 bases in between. The CDR3 length is 15 residues. CDR3 region: CASSLRTAGNTEAFF. In DNA form, the CDR3 reads TGTGCCAGCAGCTTAAGAACAGCGGGGAACACTGAAGCTTTCTTT.

This clonotype was observed at least ten times. CDR3 amino acids: CASSLASGGAYEQYF. CDR3 nucleotide sequence: TGTGCCAGCAGCTTGGCTAGCGGGGGGGCCTACGAGCAGTACTTC. The V gene is TRBV7-9, the J gene TRBJ2-7, with TRBD2 matching 12 bases. J lost 2 bases, V lost 3 bases, and 2 bases had no gene match. The CDR3 length is 15 residues. The germline gives CDR1 SEHNR, CDR2 FQNEAQ (reference sequence).

This clonotype was observed at least ten times. The V and J genes are TRBV5-1 and TRBJ2-1, with D possibly matching TRBD1 (5 bases). The CDR3 consists of 13 residues. V lost 4 bases to trimming and J lost 6 bases, with 11 bases between them. CDR1 is SGHRS, CDR2 YFSETQ, per germline. The CDR3 loop reads CASSIGHTNEQFF. In DNA form, the CDR3 reads TGCGCCAGCAGCATCGGACATACCAATGAGCAGTTCTTC.

This clonotype occurred many times. The V gene is TRBV19, the J gene TRBJ2-1; 7 nucleotides match TRBD2. Germline CDR1 reads LNHDA; CDR2 reads SQIVND (reference sequence). This CDR3 comprises 18 residues. With V trimmed by 3 bases and J by 6 bases, 17 bases remained unmatched. The CDR3 DNA follows: TGTGCCAGTAGTATTACGGGGCGACGGGCGGGAGAGCTCAATGAGCAGTTCTTC. Translated: CASSITGRRAGELNEQFF.

On this clonotype itself: A much larger clone is a single base away; this may be a read error. The chain carries TRBV4-1 and TRBJ2-7; D remains ambiguous. The germline CDR1 and CDR2 sequences are MGHRA and YSYEKL. The CDR3 loop spans 11 amino acids. V lost 4 bases, J lost 10 bases, and 11 bases lay in between. The CDR3, as DNA: TGCGCCAGCAGCCCGAATTCCGATCAGTACTTC. It yields the protein CASSPNSDQYF.

In its sample, this clonotype was seen many times. This sequence joins TRBV7-2 and TRBJ2-3; maybe TRBD2 (6 bases). The ends were cut back, 3 bases at V and 1 base at J, with 20 bases in the middle. The CDR3 contains 18 residues. The germline CDR1 and CDR2 sequences are SGHTA and FQGNSA. CDR3 residues: CASSFRRERRYGTDTQYF. The CDR3 coding sequence is TGTGCCAGCAGCTTTCGCCGGGAGCGTCGATATGGCACAGATACGCAGTATTTT. The entire variable domain, with the rest obtained from reference TRBV7-2 and TRBJ2-3, is as follows: GAGVSQSPSNKVTEKGKDVELRCDPISGHTALYWYRQSLGQGLEFLIYFQGNSAPDKSGLPSDRFSAERTGGSVSTLTIQRTQQEDSAVYLCASSFRRERRYGTDTQYFGPGTRLTVL.